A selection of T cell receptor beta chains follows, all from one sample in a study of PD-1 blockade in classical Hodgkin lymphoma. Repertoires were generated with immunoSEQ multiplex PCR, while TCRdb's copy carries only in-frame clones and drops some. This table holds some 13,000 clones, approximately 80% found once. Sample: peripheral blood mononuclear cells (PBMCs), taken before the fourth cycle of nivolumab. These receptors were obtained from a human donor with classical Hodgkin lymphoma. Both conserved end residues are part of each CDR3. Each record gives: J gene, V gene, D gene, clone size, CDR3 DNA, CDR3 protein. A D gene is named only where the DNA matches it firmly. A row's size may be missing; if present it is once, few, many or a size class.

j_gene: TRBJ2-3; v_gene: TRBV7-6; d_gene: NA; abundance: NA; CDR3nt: TGTGCCAGCAGCTTAGGGGTGGAAATCACAGATACGCAGTATTTT; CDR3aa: CASSLGVEITDTQYF
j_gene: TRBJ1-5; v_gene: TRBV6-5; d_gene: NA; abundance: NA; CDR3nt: TGTGCCAGCAGCCGGGACTCTGGGAGCAATCAGCCCCAGCATTTT; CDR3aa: CASSRDSGSNQPQHF
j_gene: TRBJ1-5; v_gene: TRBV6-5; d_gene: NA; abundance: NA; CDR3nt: TGTGCCAGCACCCTAACAGAGAGCAATCAGCCCCAGCATTTT; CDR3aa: CASTLTESNQPQHF
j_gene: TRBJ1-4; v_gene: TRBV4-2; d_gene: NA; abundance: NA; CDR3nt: TGTGCCAGCAGCCCAGCTCGGTCGGGGACTAATGAAAAACTGTTTTTT; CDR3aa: CASSPARSGTNEKLFF
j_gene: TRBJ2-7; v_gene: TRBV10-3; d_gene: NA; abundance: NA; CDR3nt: TGTGCCATCAAGGGGCGTCTCTCCTACGAGCAGTACTTC; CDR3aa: CAIKGRLSYEQYF
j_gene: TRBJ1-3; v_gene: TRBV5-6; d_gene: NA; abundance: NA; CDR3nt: TGTGCCAGCAGCTTGGACGTCAGCTACTCTGGAAACACCATATATTTT; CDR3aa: CASSLDVSYSGNTIYF
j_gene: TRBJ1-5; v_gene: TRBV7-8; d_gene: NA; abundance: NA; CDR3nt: TGTGCCAGCAGCATAGGACAGCACAATCAGCCCCAGCATTTT; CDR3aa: CASSIGQHNQPQHF
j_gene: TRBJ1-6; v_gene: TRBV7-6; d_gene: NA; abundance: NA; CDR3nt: TGTGCCAGCAGCTTAGGGGGACACGTATGGACACCCCTCCACTTT; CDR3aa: CASSLGGHVWTPLHF
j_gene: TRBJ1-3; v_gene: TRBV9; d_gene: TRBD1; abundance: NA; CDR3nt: TGTGCCAGCAGCGCCCCCAGGGGAGGGGGCGCCTTCTCTGGAAACACCATATATTTT; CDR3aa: CASSAPRGGGAFSGNTIYF
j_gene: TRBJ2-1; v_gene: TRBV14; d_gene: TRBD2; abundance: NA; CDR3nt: TGTGCCAGCAGCCAACAACTAGCGGGGGGGCCGTACAATGAGCAGTTCTTC; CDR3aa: CASSQQLAGGPYNEQFF
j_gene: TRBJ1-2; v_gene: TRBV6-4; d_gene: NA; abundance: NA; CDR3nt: TGTGCCAGCAGGGGGACAAATGGCTACACCTTC; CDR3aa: CASRGTNGYTF
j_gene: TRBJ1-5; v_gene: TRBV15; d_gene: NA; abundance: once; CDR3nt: TGTGCCACCAGCCCAGTCGGGTATCAGCCCCAGCATTTT; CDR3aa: CATSPVGYQPQHF
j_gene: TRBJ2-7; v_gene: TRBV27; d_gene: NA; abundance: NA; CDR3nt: TGTGCCAGCAGTCAACCGGGACGGCCCTACGAGCAGTACTTC; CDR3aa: CASSQPGRPYEQYF
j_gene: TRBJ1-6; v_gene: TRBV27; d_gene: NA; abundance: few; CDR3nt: TGTGCCAGCAGGGGAGACGGTTGGAATAATTCACCCCTCCACTTT; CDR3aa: CASRGDGWNNSPLHF
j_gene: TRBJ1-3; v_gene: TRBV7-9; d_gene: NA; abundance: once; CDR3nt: TGTGCCAGCAGCTGGCCGCCTCGCCGAAACACCATATATTTT; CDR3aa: CASSWPPRRNTIYF
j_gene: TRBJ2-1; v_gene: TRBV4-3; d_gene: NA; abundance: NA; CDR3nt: TGCGCCAGCAGCCAAGATGCGGGGACCTCCTACAATGAGCAGTTCTTC; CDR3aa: CASSQDAGTSYNEQFF
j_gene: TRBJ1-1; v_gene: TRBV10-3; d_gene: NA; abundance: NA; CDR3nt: TGTGCCATCAGTGAAACTGGGGCAGGCGACACTGAAGCTTTCTTT; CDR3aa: CAISETGAGDTEAFF
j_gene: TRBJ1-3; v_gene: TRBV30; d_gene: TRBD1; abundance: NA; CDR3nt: TGTGCCTGGAGTGTGGTGTCCGGGACAGGATGGGGACGCACCATATATTTT; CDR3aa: CAWSVVSGTGWGRTIYF
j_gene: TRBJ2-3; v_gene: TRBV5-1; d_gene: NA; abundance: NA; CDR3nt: TGCGCCAGCAGCTTGGAGGAACTAGGCACAGATACGCAGTATTTT; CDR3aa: CASSLEELGTDTQYF
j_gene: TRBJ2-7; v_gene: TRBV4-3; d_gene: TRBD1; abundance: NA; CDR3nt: TGCGCCAGCAGCCAAGAGGGACAGGGGCCCTACGAGCAGTACTTC; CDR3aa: CASSQEGQGPYEQYF
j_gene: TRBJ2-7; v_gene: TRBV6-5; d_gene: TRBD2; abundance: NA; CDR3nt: TGTGCCAGCAGTTACTCCTTTCTGGGACTAGCAGGCGAGCAGTACTTC; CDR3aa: CASSYSFLGLAGEQYF
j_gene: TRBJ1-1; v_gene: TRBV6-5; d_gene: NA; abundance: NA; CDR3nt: TGTGCCAGCACCCGAGTTGGCGGCGACACTGAAGCTTTCTTT; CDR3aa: CASTRVGGDTEAFF
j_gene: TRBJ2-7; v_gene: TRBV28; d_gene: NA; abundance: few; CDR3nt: TGTGCCAGCGCCCCTTCCGGAACTTACGAGCAGTACTTC; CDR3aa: CASAPSGTYEQYF
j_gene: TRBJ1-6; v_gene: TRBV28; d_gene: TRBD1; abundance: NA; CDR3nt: TGTGCCAGCAGTTCAGGGGGCTCACCCCTCCACTTT; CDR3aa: CASSSGGSPLHF